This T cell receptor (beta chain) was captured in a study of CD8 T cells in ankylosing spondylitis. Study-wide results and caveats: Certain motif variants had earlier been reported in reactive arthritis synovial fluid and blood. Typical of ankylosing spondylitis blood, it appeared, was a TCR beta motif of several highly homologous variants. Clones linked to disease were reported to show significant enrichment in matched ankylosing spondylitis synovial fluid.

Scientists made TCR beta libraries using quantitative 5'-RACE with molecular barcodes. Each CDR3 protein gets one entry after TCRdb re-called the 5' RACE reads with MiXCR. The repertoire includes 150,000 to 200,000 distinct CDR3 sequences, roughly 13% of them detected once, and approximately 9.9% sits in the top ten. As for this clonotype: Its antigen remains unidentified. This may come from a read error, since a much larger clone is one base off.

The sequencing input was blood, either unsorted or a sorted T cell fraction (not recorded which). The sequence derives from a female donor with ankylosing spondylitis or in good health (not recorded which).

CDR3: CSARSARSKNIQHF. CDR3 nucleotide sequence: TGCAGTGCTAGGTCAGCTAGGTCCAAAAACATTCAGCACTTC. This rearrangement joins TRBV20-1 to TRBJ2-4; D remains unclear. Germline-derived CDR1 and CDR2 are DFQATT and SNEGSKA (reference sequence). The CDR3 sequence is 14 residues long.